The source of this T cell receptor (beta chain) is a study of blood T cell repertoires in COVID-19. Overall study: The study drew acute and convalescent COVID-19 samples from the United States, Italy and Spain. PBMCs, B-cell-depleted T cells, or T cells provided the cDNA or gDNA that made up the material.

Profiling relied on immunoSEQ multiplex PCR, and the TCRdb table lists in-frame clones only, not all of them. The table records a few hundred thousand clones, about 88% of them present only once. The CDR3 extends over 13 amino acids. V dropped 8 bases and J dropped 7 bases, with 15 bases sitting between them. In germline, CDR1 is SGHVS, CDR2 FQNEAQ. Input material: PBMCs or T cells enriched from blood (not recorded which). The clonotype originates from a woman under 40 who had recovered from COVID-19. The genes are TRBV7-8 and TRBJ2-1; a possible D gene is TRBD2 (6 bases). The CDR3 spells CASAPRRDNEQFF. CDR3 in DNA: TGTGCCAGCGCTCCGAGGCGGGATAATGAGCAGTTCTTC.